Listed here are 3 T cell receptor beta chains from one sample, sequenced in a study of cytomegalovirus exposure and HLA in healthy donors. The PCR used 60 Vbeta and 13 Jbeta primers. The repertoire was sequenced with immunoSEQ multiplex PCR; TCRdb's copy has only in-frame clones and lacks some. Of roughly 100,000 clones listed, roughly 63% were seen once; the top ten hold about 22%. Sequencing was carried out using PBMCs. Receptor source: a woman aged 45-65 years in good health and CMV-seropositive.

The chain is built from TRBV5-4 and TRBJ1-6; D gene ambiguous. CDR3 length: 17 residues. Germline assignment: CDR1 SGHNT and CDR2 YYREEE (reference sequence). Trimming pared 0 bases from V and 0 bases from J, leaving 10 bases between. The CDR3 bases are TGTGCCAGCAGCTTGGGAACGGGGAGCTCCTATAATTCACCCCTCCACTTT. Its translation: CASSLGTGSSYNSPLHF.

This rearrangement joins TRBV4-2 to TRBJ1-1; a possible D gene is TRBD1 (6 bases). This CDR3 comprises 14 residues. Trimming shortened V by 4 bases and J by 3 bases, and 12 bases separated the two germline ends. Germline assignment: CDR1 LGHNA and CDR2 YNFKEQ. CDR3 sequence: CASSRDRIDTEAFF. CDR3 DNA: TGTGCCAGCAGCCGAGACAGGATCGACACTGAAGCTTTCTTT.

V is TRBV27 and J is TRBJ1-6, with 9 bases lining up with TRBD1. Germline assignment: CDR1 MNHEY and CDR2 SMNVEV (reference sequence). The CDR3 runs to 15 residues. Trimming cost V 3 bases and J 7 bases; bases outside gene matches: 4. The CDR3 nucleotides read TGTGCCAGCAGTTTCGTGGGACAGGGAAATTCACCCCTCCACTTT. Its translation is CASSFVGQGNSPLHF.